This T cell receptor (beta chain) was sequenced for a study of cytomegalovirus exposure and HLA in healthy donors. Study background: An early release of data contained about 85 million unique TCRs, which came from HLA-typed donors.

Primers: 60 Vbeta forward and 13 Jbeta reverse. The data were produced by immunoSEQ multiplex PCR, yet TCRdb's version contains in-frame clones alone and is incomplete. The table lists roughly 120,000 clones, approximately 60% of them singletons. Germline loops: CDR1 MRHNA, CDR2 SNTAGT. The CDR3 is made up of 14 amino acids. V was clipped by 5 bases and J by 0 bases; unmatched bases: 1. This clonotype originated in a woman in her 30s in good health and CMV-seronegative. Sequenced material: PBMCs. The chain combines TRBV6-4 with TRBJ2-3; TRBD2 agrees at 8 bases. In DNA, the CDR3 is TGTGCCAGCAGTTTAGCGGGAAGCACAGATACGCAGTATTTT. It translates to CASSLAGSTDTQYF.